A single sample is the source of the 29 T cell receptor beta chains below, sequenced in a study of beta chain features in type 1 diabetes. What was sequenced were expressed TCRB transcripts, since all of the isolated RNA had been reverse transcribed. The table came from immunoSEQ multiplex PCR; TCRdb's copy has only in-frame clones and leaves some out. Of fewer than 650,000 clones listed, roughly 15% are singletons. Material: naive CD4+ T cells from blood. The origin of the receptors is a man younger than 35 in good health.

This clone showed up just a few times. This CDR3 reads CATSRDKSGAVQPQHF. CDR3 DNA sequence: TGTGCCACCAGCAGAGATAAATCCGGGGCGGTTCAGCCCCAGCATTTT. V is TRBV15 and J is TRBJ1-5; TRBD1 might be the D (5 bases). CDR1 is LNHNV, CDR2 YYDKDF, per germline (reference sequence). Deletions cut 0 bases from V and 6 bases from J, with 15 bases between. This CDR3 has 16 amino acids.

This clone has a handful of counts. This chain joins TRBV18 and TRBJ1-1; 12 nucleotides match TRBD1. Germline lookup yields CDR1 KGHSH and CDR2 LQKENI. Trimming cost V 3 bases and J 11 bases; bases outside gene matches: 7. This CDR3 comprises 14 residues. CDR3 residues: CASSPGQGAGGAFF. The CDR3, as DNA: TGTGCCAGCTCACCGGGACAGGGGGCTGGAGGGGCTTTCTTT.

The J gene is TRBJ2-3, the V gene TRBV6-5; no clear D gene. The ends were cut back, 6 bases at V and 0 bases at J, with 4 bases in the middle. Germline V gene data show CDR1 as MNHEY and CDR2 as SVGAGI. There are 12 residues in the CDR3. Here the CDR3 DNA reads TGTGCCAGCAGCCCAAGCACAGATACGCAGTATTTT. Protein sequence: CASSPSTDTQYF.

The chain combines TRBV27 with TRBJ2-7, with D unresolved. V was clipped by 6 bases and J by 1 base, with 10 bases between them. The CDR3 loop spans 13 amino acids. CDR1 is MNHEY, CDR2 SMNVEV, per germline (reference sequence). CDR3 bases: TGTGCCAGCAGCCGAGAGAGATCCTACGAGCAGTACTTC. Translated, it gives CASSRERSYEQYF.

This clone was picked up a small number of times. The chain carries TRBV5-1 and TRBJ2-3; weak D call: TRBD1 (6 bases). The CDR3 covers 15 residues. Trimming removed 2 bases from V and 6 bases from J, with 16 bases in between. CDR1 is SGHRS, CDR2 YFSETQ, per germline. Written as DNA, the CDR3 is TGCGCCAGCAGCTTACAGGGTACCACAGGGGATACGCAGTATTTT. This encodes CASSLQGTTGDTQYF.

The V gene is TRBV4-2, the J gene TRBJ2-7; unclear D gene. This CDR3 has 14 amino acids. V shed 1 base and J shed 1 base, with 8 bases lying between them. Germline V gene data show CDR1 as LGHNA and CDR2 as YNFKEQ. The CDR3 reads CASSQASRSYEQYF. CDR3 nucleotides: TGTGCCAGCAGCCAAGCCTCCAGATCCTACGAGCAGTACTTC.

This clone has just a few counts. The chain carries TRBV7-2 and TRBJ2-3; 10 bases fit TRBD1. Per the germline V gene, CDR1 is SGHTA and CDR2 is FQGNSA. The trim removed 2 bases at V and 2 bases at J, leaving 7 bases unmatched. The CDR3 is made up of 17 amino acids. The CDR3 DNA is TGTGCCAGCAGCTTAAGTGGGACAGGGGATTTCACAGATACGCAGTATTTT. Translating gives CASSLSGTGDFTDTQYF.

This clone was counted a few times. The germline gene is not matched at one end of the junction; a read error may be the cause. The chain recombines TRBV7-7 with TRBJ2-2; D perhaps matches TRBD2 (6 bases). The CDR3 is made up of 16 amino acids. Germline assignment: CDR1 SSHAT and CDR2 FNYEAQ (reference sequence). The CDR3 reads CASSRDSGLNTGELFF. CDR3 sequence (DNA): TGTGCTAGCAGTAGGGATAGCGGTTTGAACACCGGGGAGCTGTTTTTT.

This clone was counted only a few times. The J gene is TRBJ2-3, the V gene TRBV5-4; maybe TRBD2 (5 bases). CDR3 length equals 15 residues. V lost 1 base and J 1 base, leaving 10 bases between the germline ends. Germline CDR1 reads SGHNT; CDR2 reads YYREEE (reference sequence). The CDR3 reads CASSLSGLRTDTQYF. The CDR3 coding sequence is TGTGCCAGCAGCTTGAGCGGACTCCGCACAGATACGCAGTATTTT.

The chain combines TRBV25-1 with TRBJ1-5; D may be TRBD1 (6 bases). Per germline, CDR1 MGHDK and CDR2 SYGVNS. The CDR3 runs 13 residues. The V gene lost 2 bases and the J gene lost 4 bases, with 6 bases spanning the gap. The CDR3 DNA is TGTGCCAGCAGTGAACAGGGGAATCAGCCCCAGCATTTT. Protein sequence: CASSEQGNQPQHF.

This clone came up a few times. CDR3 in amino acids: CASSVEIVGWTDTQYF. The DNA of the CDR3 is TGTGCCAGCAGCGTTGAAATTGTGGGGTGGACAGATACGCAGTATTTT. The chain joins TRBV9 to TRBJ2-3, with unresolved D. The germline CDR1 and CDR2 sequences are SGDLS and YYNGEE. The CDR3 covers 16 residues. Trimming pared 2 bases from V and 3 bases from J, leaving 16 bases between.

CDR3 amino acids: CASSLALAGGTDTQYF. In DNA, the CDR3 is TGTGCCAGCAGCTTAGCCCTAGCGGGAGGCACAGATACGCAGTATTTT. V is TRBV7-2 and J is TRBJ2-3; 10 bases are a match to TRBD2. The CDR3 is 16 amino acids. Germline CDR1 is SGHTA and CDR2 is FQGNSA. Losses at the gene ends were 0 bases for V and 1 base for J; bases not matched to a gene: 1.

The chain joins TRBV27 to TRBJ1-6; D is unclear. Per the germline V gene, CDR1 is MNHEY and CDR2 is SMNVEV (reference sequence). The CDR3 has 14 amino acids. V dropped 4 bases and J dropped 10 bases, with 14 bases sitting between them. The CDR3 nucleotides read TGTGCCAGCAGTTCGATTGCCGGAGGGTCACCCCTCCACTTT. Its translation: CASSSIAGGSPLHF.

This clone was seen only a few times. V gene TRBV5-4 combines with J gene TRBJ1-2; D is undetermined. The CDR3 has 12 amino acids. Germline values: CDR1 SGHNT, CDR2 YYREEE (reference sequence). The V gene lost 0 bases and the J gene lost 5 bases, with 5 bases spanning the gap. CDR3 sequence (DNA): TGTGCCAGCAGCTTGGACCGGTATGGCTACACCTTC. Translating gives CASSLDRYGYTF. Full variable domain (remainder filled in from reference TRBV5-4 and TRBJ1-2): ETGVTQSPTHLIKTRGQQVTLRCSSQSGHNTVSWYQQALGQGPQFIFQYYREEENGRGNFPPRFSGLQFPNYSSELNVNALELDDSALYLCASSLDRYGYTFGSGTRLTVV.

V gene TRBV28 combines with J gene TRBJ2-7, with D possibly called TRBD1 or TRBD2 (5 bases each). The ends were cut back, 1 base at V and 7 bases at J, with 23 bases in the middle. CDR3 length: 17 amino acids. The germline gives CDR1 MDHEN, CDR2 SYDVKM. CDR3 DNA sequence: TGTGCCAGCAGTTTATCCCAATGGGGGAAACCCTTGGGGGAGCAGTACTTC. It encodes CASSLSQWGKPLGEQYF.

The chain couples TRBV7-9 to TRBJ1-3, with 7 positions matching TRBD1. Germline CDR1 and CDR2: SEHNR and FQNEAQ (reference sequence). Unmatched junction bases numbered 3, after V lost 5 bases and J lost 5 bases. The CDR3 totals 13 residues. As DNA, the CDR3 is TGTGCCAGCAGCGAGGGGGCAAGAAACACCATATATTTT. Translation: CASSEGARNTIYF.

This clone was counted only a few times. DNA for the CDR3: TGTGCCAGCAGCCAAGATCGGCTAGCGTCCTACGAGCAGTACTTC. It is translated as CASSQDRLASYEQYF. The chain couples TRBV7-2 to TRBJ2-7; possible D gene TRBD2, 6 bases. V gave up 5 bases and J gave up 1 base, with 15 bases separating them. The V gene's germline CDR1 is SGHTA and CDR2 FQGNSA. CDR3 size: 15 residues.

This clone was seen only a few times. The genes are TRBV28 and TRBJ2-7, with 10 bases lining up with TRBD1. This CDR3 spans 14 amino acids. V lost 1 base, J lost 8 bases, and 5 bases stayed unmatched. Germline V gene sequence: CDR1 MDHEN, CDR2 SYDVKM. In DNA form, the CDR3 reads TGTGCCAGCAGTTTATCCGGGACAGGGGACAAGCAGTACTTC. Protein: CASSLSGTGDKQYF.

The gene calls are TRBV29-1 and TRBJ2-3; TRBD1 is a possible D gene (6 bases). Trimming took 3 bases from V and 0 from J, leaving 10 bases between them. Germline CDR1 SQVTM, CDR2 ANQGSEA. CDR3 length: 14 amino acids. The CDR3 DNA is TGCAGCGTTGAGGGCCAGGGGAGCACAGATACGCAGTATTTT. Translation gives CSVEGQGSTDTQYF.

This sequence joins TRBV29-1 and TRBJ1-2; weak D call: TRBD1 (5 bases). The CDR3 has 13 residues. Germline CDR1 SQVTM, CDR2 ANQGSEA. V gave up 5 bases and J gave up 3 bases, with 13 bases separating them. This CDR3 reads CSVSRGSDYGYTF. CDR3 in DNA: TGCAGCGTTAGCCGGGGGTCGGACTATGGCTACACCTTC. Looking up the rest from reference TRBV29-1 and TRBJ1-2 gives the full variable domain: SAVISQKPSRDICQRGTSLTIQCQVDSQVTMMFWYRQQPGQSLTLIATANQGSEATYESGFVIDKFPISRPNLTFSTLTVSNMSPEDSSIYLCSVSRGSDYGYTFGSGTRLTVV.

This clone was counted between two and nine times. This chain joins TRBV29-1 and TRBJ2-3; 8 bases are shared with TRBD1. The CDR3 is made up of 14 amino acids. The germline V gene encodes CDR1 SQVTM and CDR2 ANQGSEA. V lost 4 bases, J lost 2 bases, and 5 bases stayed unmatched. This CDR3 is CSVAQGAVTDTQYF. The CDR3 DNA is TGCAGCGTTGCTCAGGGGGCTGTCACAGATACGCAGTATTTT.

This clone was counted a few times. CDR3 sequence (DNA): TGCGCCAGCAGCGTCGACGGGGGTCAGCCCCAGCATTTT. Encoded protein: CASSVDGGQPQHF. V and J are TRBV5-1 and TRBJ1-5, with D tentatively TRBD1 (5 bases). Germline V lookup: CDR1 SGHRS, CDR2 YFSETQ. V was trimmed by 4 bases and J by 6 bases, leaving 11 bases between them. This CDR3 has 13 residues.

This clone was observed a handful of times. The V and J genes are TRBV4-2 and TRBJ2-5; 7 nucleotides line up with TRBD1. This CDR3 region has 15 residues. The V gene end was trimmed by 5 bases and the J gene end by 1 base; junction bases not matched to a gene: 7. Germline CDR1 is LGHNA and CDR2 is YNFKEQ. In DNA form, the CDR3 reads TGTGCCAGCAGCGAGGGACAGTACACCCAAGAGACCCAGTACTTC. Residues: CASSEGQYTQETQYF.

The sample holds a few counts of this clone. The chain links TRBV15 to TRBJ2-7; D perhaps matches TRBD2 (5 bases). Trimming removed 1 base at V and 10 bases at J, with 23 bases between. The V gene's germline CDR1 is LNHNV and CDR2 YYDKDF (reference sequence). The CDR3 consists of 16 residues. Here the CDR3 reads CATSRGGVVGRKVQYF. DNA of the CDR3: TGTGCCACCAGCAGAGGGGGAGTAGTAGGGCGGAAGGTTCAGTACTTC.

The chain's CDR3 is CAISERSGGVSYNEQFF. DNA of the CDR3: TGTGCCATCAGTGAAAGGAGCGGGGGGGTAAGCTACAATGAGCAGTTCTTC. This chain joins TRBV10-3 and TRBJ2-1; 10 bases agree with TRBD2. The CDR3 consists of 17 residues. The germline CDR1 and CDR2 sequences are ENHRY and SYGVKD. Trimming removed 3 bases from V and 3 bases from J; junction bases left unmatched: 8.

In this sample, this clone turned up a few times. The CDR3: CASSSRQVSYNEQFF. The CDR3 nucleotides read TGTGCCAGCAGCTCGCGACAGGTATCCTACAATGAGCAGTTCTTC. The chain carries TRBV7-3 and TRBJ2-1; TRBD1 is a possible D gene (6 bases). Deletions cut 4 bases from V and 1 base from J, with 11 bases between. The CDR3 is 15 amino acids. Germline lookup yields CDR1 SGHTA and CDR2 FQGTGA.

This clone has a handful of counts. The V call is TRBV6-5, the J call TRBJ2-7, with a weak D call TRBD2 (6 bases). Per germline, CDR1 MNHEY and CDR2 SVGAGI. V lost 0 bases and J lost 2, with 8 bases in between. The CDR3 has 14 residues. CDR3 in amino acids: CASSYSEGTYEQYF. The DNA of the CDR3 is TGTGCCAGCAGTTACTCGGAGGGGACCTACGAGCAGTACTTC.

This clone was detected a few times. The chain is built from TRBV7-2 and TRBJ1-1; 8 positions agree with TRBD1. Germline loops: CDR1 SGHTA, CDR2 FQGNSA. V lost 5 bases to trimming and J lost 5 bases; unmatched junction nucleotides: 7. CDR3 length equals 14 residues. The CDR3 loop is CASSRRTGRTEAFF. CDR3 nucleotide sequence: TGTGCCAGCAGCCGGAGGACAGGGCGGACTGAAGCTTTCTTT.

This clone has more than one count but fewer than ten. This sequence joins TRBV2 and TRBJ2-2; 9 bases map to TRBD1. V lost 4 bases to trimming and J lost 7 bases; unmatched junction nucleotides: 1. CDR3 length equals 13 residues. Germline V gene lookup returns CDR1 SNHLY and CDR2 FYNNEI. The CDR3 region is CASSGTGDGELFF. CDR3 coding DNA: TGTGCCAGCAGTGGGACAGGGGACGGGGAGCTGTTTTTT.